This T cell receptor beta chain was identified in a study of lymphopenia after photon versus proton radiotherapy (dated by TCRdb to between 2017 and 2020). About the study as a whole: In patients with gastrointestinal tumors who developed high-grade lymphopenia, the study compared the immunological effects of photon radiation therapy with those of proton radiation therapy. A cohort of 20 patients with gastrointestinal tumors who received either photon or proton therapy and subsequently developed lymphopenia was included. The goal of the study was to describe how the two radiation modalities differ in their effects on the immune system.

The paper as a whole reports these results and caveats: Across the cohort, an inverse correlation was found between a larger post-nadir drop in TCR diversity and overall survival time among patients who died. The survival association was assessed only in patients who died, and better survival with proton therapy was presented by the authors as a possibility rather than a demonstrated result. Once the lymphocyte count had reached its nadir, the repertoires of photon-treated patients showed oligoclonal expansion, particularly of CD8+ Temra cells, and this expansion drove the decline in diversity. Proton-treated patients stayed relatively stable during treatment, while photon-treated patients lost naive T cells and TCR diversity and gained effector/memory populations.

The CDR3 covers 13 residues, taking in both the cysteine and the phenylalanine. Only the CDR3 DNA is retained, 39 bases long and in frame from the first base. The germline V gene sets CDR1 to SQVTM and CDR2 to ANQGSEA. V loses 3 bases, J loses 0 bases, and the germline ends lie 9 bases apart. Library method: the immunoSEQ multiplex PCR assay. T cell repertoires were profiled by deep sequencing of rearranged TCR beta loci, alongside multiparametric flow cytometry. The table comes from immuneACCESS by way of TCRdb, which keeps in-frame sequences with V and J called. Part of the clones is missing from these tables; in studies checked, under half for an unresolved V gene and the rest for unknown reasons. This sample gives under 35,000 clones in total; roughly 87% of them show up just once. The ten largest make up around 6.7% of the sample. Worth noting for this clone: No antigen is known for it. No base qualities exist here, and no much larger clone lies one base off it.

The chain couples TRBV29-1 to TRBJ2-7; TRBD2 is a possible D gene, resting on 6 matching bases. The source of this sequence is a woman in her 70s with pancreatic cancer. Some clones in this sample may be carry-over from other donors' samples. Sequencing used peripheral blood, obtained from a patient treated with proton-based radiotherapy. The CDR3 region reads CSVENSGSYEQYF. The DNA reads TGCAGCGTTGAGAATAGCGGCTCCTACGAGCAGTACTTC.